These 30 T cell receptor beta chains share one sample of origin, sequenced in a study of T cells in Graves' hyperthyroidism and ophthalmopathy. RNA transcripts gave rise to amplified TCR beta CDR3 regions. Carried out on the TCR CDR3, a first-round RT-PCR used the HTBI primer set. TCRdb called the multiplex PCR reads again in MiXCR, with one record for every CDR3 protein. The sample yields over 300,000 distinct CDR3 sequences, approximately 14% seen once. Sequences were obtained from blood. The receptor source for this set is an older woman with Graves' hyperthyroidism.

The chain links TRBV11-2 to TRBJ2-1; the D is unclear. The V and J ends lost 0 bases and 5 bases respectively, with 2 bases between them. The CDR3 length is 12 residues. Looked up from germline, CDR1 is SGHAT and CDR2 is FQNNGV. CDR3 protein: CASSLEHNEQFF. Here the CDR3 DNA reads TGTGCCAGCAGCTTAGAGCACAATGAGCAGTTCTTC.

In this sample, this clonotype turned up many times. The chain recombines TRBV12-3 or TRBV12-4 with TRBJ2-1; TRBD2 matches 13 bases. There are 16 residues in the CDR3. V shed 4 bases, J shed 10 bases, and the junction held 10 bases outside the gene matches. The DNA for the CDR3 is TGTGCCAGCAGTTCCCTCGGACTAGCGGGAGCGCTCGAGCAGTTCTTC. Translation gives CASSSLGLAGALEQFF.

This clonotype showed up just a few times. The V gene is TRBV6-1, the J gene TRBJ2-2; D gene ambiguous. V lost 11 bases and J lost 6, with 13 bases in between. The germline V gene encodes CDR1 MNHNS and CDR2 SASEGT. The CDR3 contains 12 residues. CDR3 residues: CAASSLAGELFF. The CDR3 nucleotides are TGTGCCGCCAGCAGTTTGGCCGGGGAGCTGTTTTTT.

This clonotype was observed many times. This chain connects TRBV7-9 to TRBJ2-7; D is perhaps TRBD1 (5 bases). The CDR3 runs 15 residues. Germline CDR1 SEHNR, CDR2 FQNEAQ (reference sequence). Trimming shortened V by 0 bases and J by 5 bases, and 14 bases separated the two germline ends. CDR3 DNA: TGTGCCAGCAGCTTAGCCCCGACAGACAAGGACGAGCAGTACTTC. Its protein is CASSLAPTDKDEQYF.

This clonotype was found a few times. The chain links TRBV27 to TRBJ2-1, with unresolved D. CDR1 is MNHEY and CDR2 is SMNVEV in the germline V gene (reference sequence). This CDR3 comprises 15 residues. V was pared by 2 bases and J by 6 bases, with 14 bases between. This CDR3 reads CASSLSAVFVNEQFF. The CDR3 DNA reads TGTGCCAGCAGTTTAAGTGCGGTATTCGTCAATGAGCAGTTCTTC.

This clonotype showed up many times. The chain combines TRBV28 with TRBJ1-1; D remains ambiguous. Trimming removed 4 bases from V and 8 bases from J, with 11 bases in between. The CDR3 sequence is 12 residues long. The germline CDR1 and CDR2 sequences are MDHEN and SYDVKM. DNA for the CDR3: TGTGCCAGCAGTTCCTCATACCGGGAAGCTTTCTTT. Translation gives CASSSSYREAFF.

This clonotype was seen more than once but under ten times. The chain combines TRBV6-1 with TRBJ2-7; TRBD1 matches at 11 bases. The CDR3 spans 15 residues. V lost 4 bases, J lost 7 bases, and 9 bases stayed unmatched. In germline, CDR1 is MNHNS, CDR2 SASEGT. As DNA, the CDR3 is TGTGCCAGCAGTGTTCCCGGGACAGGGGGTGGTGAGCAGTACTTC. Residues: CASSVPGTGGGEQYF.

This clonotype occurred a few times. The chain links TRBV19 to TRBJ2-5; 12 bases are shared with TRBD2. This CDR3 region has 15 residues. The V gene end was trimmed by 4 bases and the J gene end by 5 bases; junction bases not matched to a gene: 5. The germline V gene encodes CDR1 LNHDA and CDR2 SQIVND (reference sequence). Written as DNA, the CDR3 is TGTGCCAGTAGTACTAGCGGGAGGGCCTTTGAGACCCAGTACTTC. This codes for CASSTSGRAFETQYF. Full variable domain (outside the CDR3, taken from reference TRBV19 and TRBJ2-5): DGGITQSPKYLFRKEGQNVTLSCEQNLNHDAMYWYRQDPGQGLRLIYYSQIVNDFQKGDIAEGYSVSREKKESFPLTVTSAQKNPTAFYLCASSTSGRAFETQYFGPGTRLLVL.

This clonotype has a count of ten or more. The chain's CDR3 is CASSLGLAGGLDTQYF. The CDR3 region has the DNA TGTGCCAGCAGCTTGGGACTAGCGGGAGGCTTAGATACGCAGTATTTT. The chain joins TRBV7-3 to TRBJ2-3; 15 bases fit TRBD2. The V segment lost 3 bases and the J segment 5 bases; nucleotides outside the gene matches: 3. Germline values: CDR1 SGHTA, CDR2 FQGTGA. This CDR3 has 16 residues.

The chain uses TRBV9 and TRBJ2-1; 15 positions agree with TRBD2. The ends lost 3 bases at V and 10 bases at J; junction bases unmatched: 5. The CDR3 is 15 residues long. Germline CDR1 SGDLS, CDR2 YYNGEE. Here the CDR3 DNA reads TGTGCCAGCAGCGCAGGACTAGCGGGAGGGGGAGAGCAGTTCTTC. It codes for CASSAGLAGGGEQFF.

The chain employs TRBV5-5 and TRBJ2-3; D is tentatively TRBD1 or TRBD2 (5 bases each). The V and J ends lost 0 bases and 4 bases respectively, with 9 bases between them. This CDR3 spans 14 amino acids. Germline assignment: CDR1 SGHKS and CDR2 YYEKEE (reference sequence). The CDR3 sequence is CASSLELGADTQYF. CDR3 DNA sequence: TGTGCCAGCAGCTTGGAGTTGGGGGCAGATACGCAGTATTTT.

This clonotype was seen ten or more times. The chain combines TRBV12-3 or TRBV12-4 with TRBJ1-2, with D unclear. This CDR3 contains 14 residues. V was cut by 5 bases and J by 0 bases, with 10 bases left in between. CDR3 in DNA: TGTGCCAGCAGTGCGAGCGGTACTAACTATGGCTACACCTTC. Translated, it gives CASSASGTNYGYTF.

At least ten counts were recorded for this clonotype. The chain links TRBV18 to TRBJ2-3; no clear D. The germline gives CDR1 KGHSH, CDR2 LQKENI. V lost 2 bases and J 4 bases, leaving 7 bases between the germline ends. The CDR3 is 13 amino acids. In DNA, the CDR3 is TGTGCCAGCTCACCAGCCAGGTCAGATACGCAGTATTTT. Translated, it gives CASSPARSDTQYF.

V usage is TRBV24-1 and J usage is TRBJ2-6; D unclear. The CDR3 contains 14 residues. The germline CDR1 and CDR2 sequences are KGHDR and SFDVKD. The ends were cut back, 5 bases at V and 2 bases at J, with 6 bases in the middle. The chain's CDR3 is CATSARAGANVLTF. The CDR3 DNA is TGTGCCACCAGTGCAAGGGCTGGGGCCAACGTCCTGACTTTC.

The chain uses TRBV5-1 and TRBJ2-7; no reliable D call. V lost 4 bases to trimming and J lost 2 bases, with 16 bases between them. This CDR3 spans 15 amino acids. From germline, CDR1 is SGHRS and CDR2 YFSETQ. The DNA of the CDR3 is TGCGCCAGCAGCGCCGGAACGGCAGAAGCCTACGAGCAGTACTTC. This encodes CASSAGTAEAYEQYF.

This clonotype has more than one count but fewer than ten. The J gene is TRBJ2-1, the V gene TRBV10-3; 7 bases fit TRBD2. This CDR3 has 13 amino acids. With 4 bases clipped from V and 14 bases from J, the junction kept 11 bases outside the gene matches. Germline CDR1 reads ENHRY; CDR2 reads SYGVKD. The CDR3 reads CAISGTSFKGKFF. CDR3 sequence (DNA): TGTGCCATCAGTGGGACTAGTTTTAAAGGGAAGTTCTTC.

Only a few counts were recorded for this clonotype. A clone one base away is much larger, so this may be a read error. The chain is built from TRBV12-3 or TRBV12-4 and TRBJ2-2; maybe TRBD2 (5 bases). CDR3 size: 14 residues. CDR3 loop: CASSLRWNTGELSF. CDR3 coding DNA: TGTGCCAGCAGTTTAAGGTGGAACACCGGGGAGCTGTCTTTT.

V is TRBV4-1 and J is TRBJ2-7; 14 positions agree with TRBD2. J gave up 4 bases and V 1 base, and 3 bases lay outside the gene matches. The CDR3 is 16 residues long. Germline loops: CDR1 MGHRA, CDR2 YSYEKL. The CDR3 sequence is CASSQGGLAGAYEQYF. For the CDR3, the DNA is TGCGCCAGCAGCCAAGGGGGACTAGCGGGAGCATACGAGCAGTACTTC.

This clonotype showed up many times. The CDR3 nucleotides read TGCAGTGCTAGAGAAGCCGGAGCAGGGGGCACTGAAGCTTTCTTT. It yields the protein CSAREAGAGGTEAFF. The V and J genes are TRBV20-1 and TRBJ1-1, with 7 nucleotides matching TRBD1. V shed 0 bases, J shed 4 bases, and the junction held 8 bases outside the gene matches. Per germline, CDR1 DFQATT and CDR2 SNEGSKA (reference sequence). The CDR3 sequence is 15 residues long.

The rearrangement links TRBV3-1 to TRBJ1-6; 7 bases map to TRBD1. The CDR3 spans 14 residues. Germline V gene data show CDR1 as LGHDT and CDR2 as YNNKEL (reference sequence). V was clipped by 6 bases and J by 5 bases; unmatched bases: 4. The CDR3 loop reads CASRVTGDNSPLHF. The CDR3 bases are TGTGCCAGCAGGGTTACAGGGGATAATTCACCCCTCCACTTT.

In its sample, this clonotype was seen a few times. The J gene is TRBJ1-2, the V gene TRBV9; TRBD1 agrees at 7 bases. The J segment lost 0 bases and the V segment lost 5 bases, leaving 4 bases of the junction unmatched. CDR1 SGDLS and CDR2 YYNGEE come from the germline V gene. The CDR3 loop spans 14 amino acids. The CDR3 DNA reads as TGTGCCAGCAGGGGACAGTCCGCTAACTATGGCTACACCTTC. Protein: CASRGQSANYGYTF.

This clonotype turned up a few times. This may stem from a read error, because a much larger clone lies one nucleotide away. The chain is built from TRBV20-1 and TRBJ2-7; 7 nucleotides line up with TRBD2. The V and J ends lost 1 base and 2 bases, in that order; junction bases with no gene match: 8. The CDR3 runs 15 residues. Germline V gene lookup returns CDR1 DFQATT and CDR2 SNEGSKA (reference sequence). CDR3 region: CSARGASGDTYEQYF. The CDR3 DNA follows: TGCAGTGCTAGAGGGGCTAGCGGCGACACCTACGAGCAGTACTTC.

This clonotype has a handful of counts. The genes are TRBV11-3 and TRBJ2-4; D is unclear. CDR3 length: 16 residues. Germline-derived CDR1 and CDR2 are SGHNT and YENEEA. V was shortened by 5 bases and J by 0 bases, with 14 bases between the two germline ends. CDR3 coding DNA: TGTGCCAGCAGCCTAGGACCGCAACTAGCCAAAAACATTCAGTACTTC. This sequence encodes CASSLGPQLAKNIQYF.

This sequence joins TRBV10-3 and TRBJ1-2; D remains unclear. V was cut by 4 bases and J by 1 base, with 13 bases left in between. The germline V gene encodes CDR1 ENHRY and CDR2 SYGVKD. The CDR3 has 15 residues. The CDR3 DNA sequence: TGTGCCATCAGTGCCCAAGTTCAGATTAACTATGGCTACACCTTC. Protein sequence: CAISAQVQINYGYTF.

The V call is TRBV6-1, the J call TRBJ2-2; D gene ambiguous. In germline, CDR1 is MNHNS, CDR2 SASEGT. The CDR3 has 11 amino acids. V lost 5 bases, J lost 8 bases, and 6 bases lay in between. The CDR3 here is CASSPLGELFF. The CDR3 DNA reads TGTGCCAGCAGTCCTCTAGGGGAGCTGTTTTTT.

This clonotype has at least ten counts. This rearrangement joins TRBV12-3 or TRBV12-4 to TRBJ1-6; maybe TRBD1 (5 bases). This CDR3 is 17 amino acids long. The V end was cut by 5 bases, the J end by 0 bases, with 14 bases between. CDR3 loop: CASSPTPGSSYNSPLHF. CDR3 DNA sequence: TGTGCCAGCAGTCCTACGCCAGGGAGCTCCTATAATTCACCCCTCCACTTT.

This clonotype was detected ten times or more. The chain uses TRBV20-1 and TRBJ2-2; 9 bases match TRBD1. J lost 4 bases, V lost 3 bases, and 3 bases had no gene match. CDR1 and CDR2 from the germline V gene are DFQATT and SNEGSKA (reference sequence). CDR3 length: 14 residues. CDR3 amino acids: CSARGTGSTGELFF. CDR3 DNA: TGCAGTGCTAGGGGGACAGGGAGCACCGGGGAGCTGTTTTTT.

This clonotype was observed many times. V is TRBV7-9 and J is TRBJ2-1; 8 positions agree with TRBD2. Germline CDR1 is SEHNR and CDR2 is FQNEAQ (reference sequence). The CDR3 has 15 amino acids. V shed 1 base and J 3 bases; nucleotides not matched to a gene: 2. Here the CDR3 reads CASSLESGSYNEQFF. DNA for the CDR3: TGTGCCAGCAGCTTAGAAAGCGGGAGCTACAATGAGCAGTTCTTC.

This chain links TRBV6-1 with TRBJ1-5; TRBD1 might be the D (5 bases). This CDR3 is built from 14 residues. Deletions cut 6 bases from V and 7 bases from J, with 16 bases between. Germline V CDR1 and CDR2: MNHNS, SASEGT. Here the CDR3 reads CASSASGVRQPQHF. As DNA, the CDR3 is TGTGCCAGCAGCGCTTCGGGGGTACGACAGCCCCAGCATTTT.

This clonotype has ten or more counts. The V call is TRBV20-1, the J call TRBJ1-2; 8 nucleotides match TRBD1. This CDR3 comprises 13 residues. CDR1 and CDR2 (germline): DFQATT, SNEGSKA (reference sequence). V was pared by 6 bases and J by 4 bases, with 7 bases of the junction left unmatched. CDR3 residues: CSAPPGGRYGYTF. The CDR3 DNA reads as TGCAGTGCCCCCCCAGGGGGCCGCTATGGCTACACCTTC.